This T cell receptor (beta chain) was sequenced during a study of shared clonotypes between healthy human individuals. Study findings and constraints: The expectation was that sequencing depth would affect clonotype sharing among donors.

Assay used: immunoSEQ multiplex PCR; TCRdb lists only in-frame clones, some missing. This table holds approximately 480,000 clones, 75% to 80% found once. Of note for this clone: What it binds is unknown.

Germline loops: CDR1 SGHRS, CDR2 YFSETQ. Losses at the gene ends were 0 bases for V and 2 bases for J; bases not matched to a gene: 5. There are 16 residues in the CDR3. Sequencing was carried out using PBMCs. The chain links TRBV5-1 to TRBJ2-3; 8 nucleotides agree with TRBD2. The sequence derives from a woman between 40 and 55 years old in good health. Some clones in this sample may be carry-over from other donors' samples. The CDR3 reads CASSLEAGVHTDTQYF. CDR3 nucleotides: TGCGCCAGCAGCTTGGAAGCGGGAGTCCACACAGATACGCAGTATTTT.